The 20 T cell receptor beta chains reported below all come from one sample, sequenced in a study of blood T cell repertoires in COVID-19. Assay: immunoSEQ multiplex PCR; the TCRdb copy retains only in-frame clones and omits some. This sample has about 380,000 clones, with 85% to 90% found just once. Sequencing was done on a sample of PBMCs or T cells enriched from blood (not recorded which). All receptors come from a woman aged 18-35 years who had recovered from COVID-19.

This chain uses TRBV28 with TRBJ1-2; no definite D call. CDR1 and CDR2 (germline): MDHEN, SYDVKM. The CDR3 sequence is 12 residues long. With 1 base removed from V and 7 bases from J, the gap between germline ends came to 7 bases. The CDR3 reads CASSLSSSGYTF. The CDR3 DNA reads as TGTGCCAGCAGTTTATCGTCGAGTGGCTACACCTTC.

The chain uses TRBV7-2 and TRBJ2-7; maybe TRBD1 (6 bases). Germline CDR1 SGHTA, CDR2 FQGNSA. Trimming took off 2 bases at V and 1 base at J, with 12 bases between the two ends. CDR3 length: 15 residues. The CDR3 loop reads CASSLFAGESYEQYF. CDR3 DNA: TGTGCCAGCAGCTTATTCGCAGGGGAGTCCTACGAGCAGTACTTC.

This clone was observed a single time. This rearrangement joins TRBV5-1 to TRBJ1-6; D call uncertain. CDR1 is SGHRS and CDR2 is YFSETQ in the germline V gene. CDR3 size: 14 residues. Trimming removed 2 bases from V and 12 bases from J, with 15 bases in between. The CDR3 spells CASSLAYDKGPLHF. In DNA, the CDR3 is TGCGCCAGCAGCTTAGCTTACGACAAAGGACCCCTCCACTTT.

The V gene is TRBV12-5, the J gene TRBJ1-1; 7 bases are a match to TRBD1. The V and J ends lost 6 bases and 4 bases, in that order; junction bases with no gene match: 8. This CDR3 is 14 amino acids long. CDR1 LGHNT and CDR2 FRNRAP come from the germline V gene. CDR3: CASGQTTGTTEAFF. CDR3 in DNA: TGTGCTAGTGGCCAGACGACAGGGACCACTGAAGCTTTCTTT.

V gene TRBV5-1 combines with J gene TRBJ2-5, with 15 bases lining up with TRBD2. The CDR3 is 17 amino acids. Germline V gives CDR1 SGHRS, CDR2 YFSETQ. The J segment lost 3 bases and the V segment lost 4 bases, leaving 7 bases of the junction unmatched. CDR3 amino acids: CASSAGLAGGPEETQYF. The CDR3 DNA follows: TGCGCCAGCAGCGCGGGACTAGCGGGGGGACCAGAAGAGACCCAGTACTTC.

V usage is TRBV11-2 and J usage is TRBJ2-7; TRBD1 agrees at 8 bases. With V trimmed by 4 bases and J by 0 bases, 11 bases remained unmatched. The CDR3 is 17 amino acids. Per germline, CDR1 SGHAT and CDR2 FQNNGV. The CDR3 spells CASSYLAGQVFSYEQYF. The CDR3 nucleotides are TGTGCCAGCAGCTATTTGGCGGGACAGGTTTTCTCCTACGAGCAGTACTTC.

CDR3 residues: CASSLSGGSKETQYF. CDR3 DNA: TGTGCCAGCAGCCTTAGCGGGGGGAGTAAAGAGACCCAGTACTTC. This rearrangement joins TRBV7-9 to TRBJ2-5; 10 bases agree with TRBD2. CDR3 length: 15 residues. Germline assignment: CDR1 SEHNR and CDR2 FQNEAQ (reference sequence). V trimming: 5 bases; J trimming: 3 bases; junction bases outside the gene matches: 6.

This clone occurred a few times. This chain uses TRBV27 with TRBJ1-5; TRBD1 matches 7 bases. V trimming: 0 bases; J trimming: 5 bases; junction bases outside the gene matches: 4. The CDR3 extends over 15 amino acids. CDR1 MNHEY and CDR2 SMNVEV come from the germline V gene (reference sequence). The CDR3 is CASSLSLTGYQPQHF. CDR3 coding DNA: TGTGCCAGCAGTTTATCGCTGACAGGGTATCAGCCCCAGCATTTT.

The chain uses TRBV5-4 and TRBJ1-1; D is ambiguous. V was clipped by 2 bases and J by 6 bases, with 8 bases between them. CDR3 length: 12 residues. Germline CDR1 SGHNT, CDR2 YYREEE (reference sequence). The CDR3: CASSLNNAEAFF. CDR3 in DNA: TGTGCCAGCAGCTTAAACAACGCTGAAGCTTTCTTT.

V is TRBV6-5 and J is TRBJ1-2; 7 bases fit TRBD1. V lost 6 bases, J lost 7 bases, and 14 bases stayed unmatched. CDR1 is MNHEY and CDR2 is SVGAGI in the germline V gene. The CDR3 totals 15 residues. The CDR3 is CASSMTDRAFGGYTF. The DNA for the CDR3 is TGTGCCAGCAGCATGACAGACAGGGCTTTCGGTGGCTACACCTTC.

V usage is TRBV19 and J usage is TRBJ1-1; D gene uncertain. V dropped 6 bases and J dropped 5 bases, with 16 bases sitting between them. Germline V gives CDR1 LNHDA, CDR2 SQIVND (reference sequence). This CDR3 spans 14 amino acids. The CDR3 nucleotides are TGTGCCAGTAGCCATCCCACCGGGGTGACTGAAGCTTTCTTT. It encodes CASSHPTGVTEAFF.

This clone has a handful of counts. The chain uses TRBV6-4 and TRBJ2-7, with a tentative D call TRBD2 (7 bases). The CDR3 covers 15 residues. V lost 6 bases, J lost 7 bases, and 22 bases lay in between. The germline V gene encodes CDR1 MRHNA and CDR2 SNTAGT. The CDR3 here is CASRAGAPYQVEQYF. Written as DNA, the CDR3 is TGTGCCAGCAGGGCGGGGGCCCCCTACCAAGTTGAGCAGTACTTC.

Regarding this clone: The junction does not match germline at one end; this may be a read error. The genes are TRBV6-5 and TRBJ1-1; 9 bases are a match to TRBD1. This CDR3 region has 11 residues. Germline CDR1 MNHEY, CDR2 SVGAGI. The CDR3 sequence: CASSQSTDRGF. CDR3 bases: TGTGCCAGCAGTCAAAGCACGGACAGGGGCTTT.

V usage is TRBV7-9 and J usage is TRBJ1-1, with TRBD1 identical over 7 bases. The CDR3 is 14 amino acids. The V gene's germline CDR1 is SEHNR and CDR2 FQNEAQ (reference sequence). With 2 bases clipped from V and 6 bases from J, the junction kept 6 bases outside the gene matches. The CDR3 sequence: CASSLLKGAAEAFF. The CDR3 DNA follows: TGTGCCAGCAGCTTATTAAAGGGGGCGGCTGAAGCTTTCTTT.

The V gene is TRBV28, the J gene TRBJ2-3; D might be TRBD2 (6 bases). Trimming stripped 8 bases from V and 0 bases from J, with 18 bases between. From germline, CDR1 is MDHEN and CDR2 SYDVKM. The CDR3 has 16 residues. The CDR3 DNA reads TGTGCCAGCGGCCCGATACCGGGACTGAGCACAGATACGCAGTATTTT. As protein: CASGPIPGLSTDTQYF.

The chain carries TRBV24-1 and TRBJ2-2; D not certain. The length of the CDR3 is 13 residues. The germline V and J ends were trimmed by 5 bases and 8 bases, with 11 bases remaining between them. Germline V CDR1 and CDR2: KGHDR, SFDVKD. CDR3 nucleotide sequence: TGTGCCACCAGTGTACCGGGTACGGGGGAGCTGTTTTTT. Protein product: CATSVPGTGELFF.

This clone has a single count. The V and J genes are TRBV20-1 and TRBJ1-2; D call uncertain. Germline assignment: CDR1 DFQATT and CDR2 SNEGSKA (reference sequence). The CDR3 spans 11 residues. V was pared by 4 bases and J by 6 bases, with 9 bases between. The CDR3, as DNA: TGCAGTGCTACCGACGGGGATGGCTACACCTTC. Translating it yields CSATDGDGYTF.

The CDR3 here is CASSPPRAGASSGNTIYF. The CDR3 DNA reads as TGTGCCAGCAGCCCCCCGCGGGCAGGCGCATCCTCTGGAAACACCATATATTTT. The V gene is TRBV7-6, the J gene TRBJ1-3, with D unresolved. This CDR3 has 18 residues. Germline V lookup: CDR1 SGHVS, CDR2 FNYEAQ. Trimming cost V 5 bases and J 0 bases, with 20 bases left between them.

CDR3 DNA sequence: TGCGCCAGCAGCTTGGTACGAGGCTCTGGGGCCAACGTCCTGACTTTC. It translates to CASSLVRGSGANVLTF. The chain employs TRBV5-1 and TRBJ2-6, with D unresolved. V was shortened by 0 bases and J by 0 bases, with 7 bases between the two germline ends. CDR1 and CDR2 from the germline V gene are SGHRS and YFSETQ. CDR3 length equals 16 residues.

The chain joins TRBV7-9 to TRBJ2-7, with D perhaps TRBD2 (5 bases). CDR1 is SEHNR, CDR2 FQNEAQ, per germline (reference sequence). V lost 1 base and J 2 bases, leaving 12 bases between the germline ends. This CDR3 spans 15 amino acids. Written as DNA, the CDR3 is TGTGCCAGCAGCTTAGTTAGCGACGGAACCTACGAGCAGTACTTC. Its translation is CASSLVSDGTYEQYF.